The next 26 T cell receptor beta chains were all read from a single sample in a study of metastatic and nonmetastatic thyroid tumors. Thyroid surgery took place with no prior treatment in any patient. TCRdb re-called clones from the PCR reads using MiXCR. Seen here are 31,000 or so clones, 25% to 35% observed once, and the top ten hold 30%. Sequenced sample: blood. These receptors came from a female donor with papillary thyroid cancer or a benign thyroid nodule (not recorded which). Some clones in this sample may be carry-over from other donors' samples.

This clone rates as medium-sized. The V call is TRBV28, the J call TRBJ1-1; 9 nucleotides match TRBD1. This CDR3 has 16 residues. V trimming: 5 bases; J trimming: 0 bases; junction bases outside the gene matches: 7. The germline V gene has CDR1 MDHEN and CDR2 SYDVKM. Here the CDR3 reads CASSPLRTGVNTEAFF. CDR3 nucleotide sequence: TGTGCCAGCAGTCCCTTGAGGACAGGGGTGAACACTGAAGCTTTCTTT. The complete variable domain, with remaining parts taken from reference TRBV28 and TRBJ1-1, reads DVKVTQSSRYLVKRTGEKVFLECVQDMDHENMFWYRQDPGLGLRLIYFSYDVKMKEKGDIPEGYSVSREKKERFSLILESASTNQTSMYLCASSPLRTGVNTEAFFGQGTRLTVV.

This clone was counted many times. The CDR3, as DNA: TGTGCCAGCAGTGAGGCAGGGGCCTACTATGGCTACACCTTC. Translating it yields CASSEAGAYYGYTF. The chain employs TRBV6-1 and TRBJ1-2; TRBD1 might be the D (6 bases). CDR3 length: 14 amino acids. Trimming left V 3 bases short and J 3 bases short, with 11 bases between. From germline, CDR1 is MNHNS and CDR2 SASEGT.

The V and J genes are TRBV28 and TRBJ1-6; D call uncertain. V lost 5 bases to trimming and J lost 7 bases, with 9 bases between them. The CDR3 spans 13 residues. Germline lookup yields CDR1 MDHEN and CDR2 SYDVKM. CDR3 in amino acids: CASSETGNSPLHF. For the CDR3, the DNA is TGTGCCAGCAGTGAGACGGGGAATTCACCCCTCCACTTT.

The count of this clone is one. V and J are TRBV5-6 and TRBJ1-1, with no clear D. In germline, CDR1 is SGHDT, CDR2 YYEEEE. The CDR3 is 13 residues long. V lost 3 bases, J lost 3 bases, and 9 bases lay in between. CDR3 loop: CASSSYTYTEAFF. The CDR3 DNA is TGTGCCAGCAGCTCATACACCTACACTGAAGCTTTCTTT.

This clone has only a few counts. J is TRBJ1-2 and V is TRBV6-1; D is possibly TRBD1 (5 bases). This CDR3 spans 15 amino acids. Germline V gives CDR1 MNHNS, CDR2 SASEGT. V gave up 0 bases and J gave up 1 base, with 9 bases separating them. The CDR3 coding sequence is TGTGCCAGCAGTGAAGCGCCTGGGGGTAACTATGGCTACACCTTC. Amino acid sequence: CASSEAPGGNYGYTF.

The J gene is TRBJ2-7, the V gene TRBV7-8, with 8 bases that match TRBD1. The V segment lost 6 bases and the J segment 2 bases; nucleotides outside the gene matches: 6. CDR1 is SGHVS and CDR2 is FQNEAQ in the germline V gene. This CDR3 region has 14 residues. This CDR3 reads CASSRGTGAYEQYF. DNA of the CDR3: TGTGCCAGCAGTCGAGGGACAGGCGCCTACGAGCAGTACTTC. Combining the CDR3 with reference TRBV7-8 and TRBJ2-7 gives the whole variable domain GAGVSQSPRYKVAKRGQDVALRCDPISGHVSLFWYQQALGQGPEFLTYFQNEAQLDKSGLPSDRFFAERPEGSVSTLKIQRTQQEDSAVYLCASSRGTGAYEQYFGPGTRLTVT.

This clone was picked up a small number of times. The chain carries TRBV12-3 or TRBV12-4 and TRBJ2-7; D remains ambiguous. Trimming left V 7 bases short and J 0 bases short, with 10 bases between. The CDR3 is 13 residues long. The chain's CDR3 is CASTMGYSYEQYF. The CDR3 DNA reads TGTGCCAGCACCATGGGTTACTCCTACGAGCAGTACTTC.

By proportion, this clone is medium-sized. The genes are TRBV28 and TRBJ2-7, with D uncertain. V was trimmed by 5 bases and J by 7 bases, leaving 15 bases between them. The CDR3 is made up of 13 amino acids. Germline values: CDR1 MDHEN, CDR2 SYDVKM. The DNA of the CDR3 is TGTGCCAGCAGTCCCCCGATAGTCTGGGAGCAGTACTTC. This sequence encodes CASSPPIVWEQYF.

A word on this clone: A much larger clone is a single base away; this may be a read error. The chain uses TRBV7-8 and TRBJ1-6; D is unclear. Germline CDR1 reads SGHVS; CDR2 reads FQNEAQ. This CDR3 has 13 amino acids. CDR3 sequence: CASSLRATSSLHF. The CDR3 bases are TGTGCCAGCAGCTTGAGAGCGACTTCATCCCTCCACTTT. Full variable domain (remainder filled in from reference TRBV7-8 and TRBJ1-6): GAGVSQSPRYKVAKRGQDVALRCDPISGHVSLFWYQQALGQGPEFLTYFQNEAQLDKSGLPSDRFFAERPEGSVSTLKIQRTQQEDSAVYLCASSLRATSSLHFGNGTRLTVT.

This clone was counted only a few times. The rearrangement uses TRBV12-3 or TRBV12-4 and TRBJ1-2, with 7 bases matching TRBD1. CDR3 length: 14 amino acids. Trimming at V came to 1 base and at J to 7 bases, leaving 6 bases not matched to a gene. The CDR3 sequence is CASSLEGGFSGYTF. CDR3 nucleotides: TGTGCCAGCAGTTTAGAAGGGGGCTTTAGTGGCTACACCTTC.

This clone was recorded at least ten times. This chain links TRBV7-3 with TRBJ2-3, with 11 bases identical to TRBD1. Germline-derived CDR1 and CDR2 are SGHTA and FQGTGA. This CDR3 has 16 amino acids. Unmatched junction bases numbered 7, after V lost 5 bases and J lost 3 bases. For the CDR3, the DNA is TGTGCCAGCAGCGCTGGGACAGGGGGAGGGACAGATACGCAGTATTTT. This translates into CASSAGTGGGTDTQYF.

There are a few counts of this clone. This chain links TRBV6-1 with TRBJ2-7; TRBD1 matches at 7 bases. J was trimmed by 3 bases and V by 6 bases; bases with no gene match: 8. The CDR3 spans 14 residues. The germline CDR1 and CDR2 sequences are MNHNS and SASEGT. The CDR3 spells CASRNRGDSYEQYF. The CDR3 DNA is TGTGCCAGCAGGAACAGGGGAGATAGCTACGAGCAGTACTTC.

This clone was counted between two and nine times. The chain carries TRBV6-2 or TRBV6-3 and TRBJ1-2; D perhaps matches TRBD1 (5 bases). Germline CDR1 and CDR2: MNHEY and SVGEGT. Trimming stripped 4 bases from V and 3 bases from J, with 6 bases between. CDR3 length: 12 amino acids. The DNA of the CDR3 is TGTGCCAGCAGTTCAGGGTACTATGGCTACACCTTC. This sequence encodes CASSSGYYGYTF.

This clone has ten or more counts. CDR3 DNA sequence: TGTGCCAGCAGTTACTCGATCACTTACGAGCAGTACTTC. Translation gives CASSYSITYEQYF. J is TRBJ2-7 and V is TRBV6-2 or TRBV6-3; D call uncertain. Per germline, CDR1 MNHEY and CDR2 SVGEGT. The V end was cut by 0 bases, the J end by 4 bases, with 7 bases between. The CDR3 is made up of 13 amino acids.

V and J are TRBV30 and TRBJ2-7, with D perhaps given as TRBD1 or TRBD2 (5 bases each). The CDR3 is 13 residues long. The germline gives CDR1 GTSNPN, CDR2 SVGIG (reference sequence). V shed 0 bases and J shed 3 bases, with 9 bases lying between them. The CDR3 region has the DNA TGTGCCTGGAGTGTAGGGACCGACTACGAGCAGTACTTC. As protein: CAWSVGTDYEQYF.

The gene calls are TRBV7-9 and TRBJ1-5; possible D gene TRBD1, 5 bases. The V gene's germline CDR1 is SEHNR and CDR2 FQNEAQ (reference sequence). The ends were cut back, 0 bases at V and 5 bases at J, with 11 bases in the middle. This CDR3 region has 15 residues. The CDR3 nucleotides read TGTGCCAGCAGCTTAGCGGGGAAAGGGGATCAGCCCCAGCATTTT. Protein sequence: CASSLAGKGDQPQHF.

This clone is classed as medium-sized. The rearrangement uses TRBV6-1 and TRBJ2-1; 7 bases fit TRBD2. This CDR3 has 15 amino acids. Unmatched junction bases numbered 7, after V lost 2 bases and J lost 6 bases. Germline V CDR1 and CDR2: MNHNS, SASEGT. Here the CDR3 reads CASSERSSGFNEQFF. CDR3 DNA sequence: TGTGCCAGCAGTGAACGGTCTAGCGGCTTCAATGAGCAGTTCTTC.

This clone occurred a few times. The gene calls are TRBV6-1 and TRBJ2-1, with 7 bases matching TRBD2. Unmatched junction bases numbered 9, after V lost 10 bases and J lost 0 bases. Looked up from germline, CDR1 is MNHNS and CDR2 is SASEGT. The CDR3 runs 15 residues. The CDR3 bases are TGTGCCACGGGGGGAGGGACTGGCTCCTACAATGAGCAGTTCTTC. Its protein is CATGGGTGSYNEQFF.

This clone qualifies as medium-sized. The chain is built from TRBV5-1 and TRBJ2-7; a possible D gene is TRBD2 (5 bases). This CDR3 is 14 amino acids long. Germline CDR1 and CDR2: SGHRS and YFSETQ. Trimming removed 0 bases from V and 4 bases from J, with 11 bases in between. In DNA form, the CDR3 reads TGCGCCAGCAGCTTGGAAAGCGGCGGGTACGAGCAGTACTTC. It codes for CASSLESGGYEQYF.

This clone is labeled medium-sized. V and J are TRBV12-3 or TRBV12-4 and TRBJ2-7; D possibly corresponds to TRBD1 (5 bases). The CDR3 length is 16 residues. V lost 4 bases and J 5 bases, leaving 21 bases between the germline ends. The CDR3 sequence is CASSSRRQSSSDEQYF. In DNA form, the CDR3 reads TGTGCCAGCAGTTCCAGAAGACAGAGTTCCAGCGACGAGCAGTACTTC.

The V call is TRBV7-2, the J call TRBJ2-2; the D is unclear. Trimming shortened V by 8 bases and J by 9 bases, and 19 bases separated the two germline ends. The germline CDR1 and CDR2 sequences are SGHTA and FQGNSA. CDR3 size: 14 residues. The CDR3 protein is CASSDWTRRWELFF. CDR3 sequence (DNA): TGTGCCAGCTCCGATTGGACCCGGAGATGGGAGCTGTTTTTT.

This clone was counted at least ten times. The V and J genes are TRBV18 and TRBJ1-6, with TRBD1 as a possible D gene (6 bases). This CDR3 spans 15 amino acids. Trimming shortened V by 4 bases and J by 7 bases, and 14 bases separated the two germline ends. Looked up from germline, CDR1 is KGHSH and CDR2 is LQKENI. CDR3 region: CASSRWQGRNSPLHF. The CDR3 DNA sequence: TGTGCCAGCTCACGTTGGCAGGGGCGAAATTCACCCCTCCACTTT.

This clone came up a few times. The rearrangement joins TRBV28 to TRBJ2-7, with 7 bases identical to TRBD1. CDR3 length: 16 amino acids. Germline loops: CDR1 MDHEN, CDR2 SYDVKM. V was clipped by 7 bases and J by 2 bases; unmatched bases: 14. CDR3 DNA sequence: TGTGCCAGCAATCCTCCCCAGGGGACAGCGACCTACGAGCAGTACTTC. This translates into CASNPPQGTATYEQYF.

The chain links TRBV6-1 to TRBJ2-7; 9 nucleotides line up with TRBD1. The CDR3 runs to 15 residues. V was pared by 5 bases and J by 6 bases, with 11 bases of the junction left unmatched. From germline, CDR1 is MNHNS and CDR2 SASEGT. CDR3 in DNA: TGTGCCAGCAGTCGCAAACCGGGACAGGGAGGCGAGCAGTACTTC. It specifies CASSRKPGQGGEQYF.

This rearrangement joins TRBV20-1 to TRBJ2-5; 7 bases agree with TRBD2. The CDR3 loop spans 17 amino acids. In germline, CDR1 is DFQATT, CDR2 SNEGSKA (reference sequence). V lost 6 bases to trimming and J lost 1 base; unmatched junction nucleotides: 17. The CDR3 is CSAPPRAGVIGQETQYF. The CDR3 DNA sequence: TGCAGTGCCCCCCCAAGGGCGGGAGTAATAGGCCAAGAGACCCAGTACTTC.

The chain couples TRBV5-1 to TRBJ2-2; 7 positions agree with TRBD2. Germline trimming cut 0 bases from V and 3 bases from J; bases unmatched to any gene: 5. Per germline, CDR1 SGHRS and CDR2 YFSETQ. The CDR3 sequence is 16 residues long. The CDR3 here is CASSLVVSGYTGELFF. Written as DNA, the CDR3 is TGCGCCAGCAGCTTGGTGGTTAGCGGGTACACCGGGGAGCTGTTTTTT.